Listed below are T cell receptor beta chains from one sample, sequenced in a study of blood T cell repertoires in COVID-19. Data came from immunoSEQ multiplex PCR; TCRdb stores just in-frame clones and leaves some out. The sample lists around 180,000 clones, less than 90% occurring once. The specimen was peripheral blood. The source of these receptors is a man aged 65 to 79 with active or convalescent COVID-19. Each CDR3 is given with its conserved first and last residue. D genes are given only for firm matches.

d_gene,j_gene,v_gene,len,CDR3nt,CDR3aa
TRBD1,TRBJ1-4,TRBV18,15,TGTGCCAGCTCAGCCGGGACAGGGGCGATTGAAAAACTGTTTTTT,CASSAGTGAIEKLFF
-,TRBJ1-2,TRBV28,17,TGTGCCAGCAGTTTTTTCCGGGGGAGGATAGCTAACTATGGCTACACCTTC,CASSFFRGRIANYGYTF
TRBD2,TRBJ2-2,TRBV7-9,15,TGTGCCAGCAGCTCGGGACTAGCGGACACCGGGGAGCTGTTTTTT,CASSSGLADTGELFF
TRBD2,TRBJ2-7,TRBV5-4,14,TGTGCCAGCAGCTTGGAAGCGGGGGGATACGAGCAGTACTTC,CASSLEAGGYEQYF
-,TRBJ1-1,TRBV2,11,TGTGCCAGCAGTGGGACAACTGAAGCTTTCTTT,CASSGTTEAFF
-,TRBJ2-1,TRBV6-5,13,TGTGCCAGCAGAAAAAATAGCTACAATGAGCAGTTCTTC,CASRKNSYNEQFF
TRBD1,TRBJ1-6,TRBV30,16,TGTGCCTGGGCGGGACAGGGTTCCACGAGGGGTTCACCCCTCCACTTT,CAWAGQGSTRGSPLHF
TRBD1,TRBJ2-4,TRBV2,13,TGTGCCAGCGCTGGACAGGGCAAAAACATTCAGTACTTC,CASAGQGKNIQYF
-,TRBJ2-2,TRBV6-2/TRBV6-3,12,TGTGCCAGCAGTTCTAATACCGGGGAGCTGTTTTTT,CASSSNTGELFF
TRBD1,TRBJ2-7,TRBV10-2,13,TGCGCCAGCAAAGGGACAGGTACCTACGAGCAGTACTTC,CASKGTGTYEQYF
TRBD1,TRBJ1-4,TRBV7-9,15,TGTGCCAGCAGCAGATGGACAGGCGATAATGAAAAACTGTTTTTT,CASSRWTGDNEKLFF
-,TRBJ1-2,TRBV29-1,14,TGCAGCGTTGAGCGGGGGACGGTTGGAAGTGGCTACACCTTC,CSVERGTVGSGYTF
TRBD1,TRBJ2-7,TRBV7-9,13,TGTGCCTGGGCCGGGACAGGGGGCTACGAGCAGTACTTC,CAWAGTGGYEQYF
-,TRBJ2-7,TRBV5-1,16,TGCGCCAGCAGCTTGGAACCGACACCGAGCTCCTACGAGCAGTACTTC,CASSLEPTPSSYEQYF
-,TRBJ1-2,TRBV6-5,13,TGTGCCAGCAGTTCCAACATACAATATGGCTACACCTTC,CASSSNIQYGYTF